This TCR beta chain came from a study of cytomegalovirus exposure and HLA in healthy donors. This PCR relied on a set of 60 Vbeta primers and 13 Jbeta primers. Sequenced by immunoSEQ multiplex PCR; TCRdb stores in-frame clones only, minus some. The sample contains nearly 110,000 clones, around 67% of which appear only once. The CDR3 spans 14 residues. V lost 2 bases to trimming and J lost 5 bases; unmatched junction nucleotides: 5. Germline V gene sequence: CDR1 GTSNPN, CDR2 SVGIG (reference sequence). Study-level results: Investigators reported about 160 TCR beta chains as tied to cytomegalovirus. Later work found most CMV-associated TCR beta chains apparently HLA-restricted. For presence/absence analyses, sequencing depth was assumed to be roughly uniform across donors. For most TCR beta V segments, an earlier analysis put the productive rate at about 87% or about 30% of the time.

Note on this clone: The antigen remains unidentified.

What was sequenced was PBMCs. This receptor was taken from a woman aged 40 to 50 in good health and CMV-seropositive. The chain couples TRBV30 to TRBJ2-7, with TRBD1 matching over 11 bases. The CDR3 bases are TGTGCCTGGAGTCGGACAGGGGGCATTGACGAGCAGTACTTC. It yields the protein CAWSRTGGIDEQYF. Filled out from reference TRBV30 and TRBJ2-7, the complete variable domain reads SQTIHQWPATLVQPVGSPLSLECTVEGTSNPNLYWYRQAAGRGLQLLFYSVGIGQISSEVPQNLSASRPQDRQFILSSKKLLLSDSGFYLCAWSRTGGIDEQYFGPGTRLTVT.